Only one count was recorded for the clone carrying this T cell receptor (beta chain). The sample comes from a study of blood T cells in healthy people across ages. A second PCR, run for roughly 7 to 11 cycles, used a sample-barcoded 5' primer plus a J-beta primer mix. MiXCR was run by TCRdb on the 5' RACE reads, yielding one entry per CDR3 protein. The sample lists about 1,400,000 distinct CDR3 sequences, approximately 40% seen once, with 7% to 9% in the top ten. Germline CDR1 is SGHDN and CDR2 is FVKESK. The CDR3 consists of 14 residues. The V and J ends lost 2 bases and 3 bases respectively, with 10 bases between them.

This TCR was sampled from a woman under 30 in good health. The chain has TRBV14 and TRBJ1-2, with D hard to call. The specimen sequenced was blood. The CDR3 region is CASSQTRGDYGYTF. The CDR3 DNA reads as TGTGCCAGCAGCCAAACCCGGGGTGACTATGGCTACACCTTC.